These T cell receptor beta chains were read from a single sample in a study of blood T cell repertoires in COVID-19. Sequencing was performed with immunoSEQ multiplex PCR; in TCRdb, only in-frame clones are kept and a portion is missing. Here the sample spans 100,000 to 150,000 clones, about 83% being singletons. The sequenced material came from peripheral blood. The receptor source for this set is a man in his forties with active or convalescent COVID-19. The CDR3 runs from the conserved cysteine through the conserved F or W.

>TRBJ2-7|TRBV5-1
CASSRAGGLEEQYF
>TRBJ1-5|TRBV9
CASSGDRPSISNQPQHF
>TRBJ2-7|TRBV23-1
CASSVRGYEQYF
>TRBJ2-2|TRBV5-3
CARKGSNTGELFF
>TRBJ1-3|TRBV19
CASSRGNFGAGNTIYF
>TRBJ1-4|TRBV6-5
CASSYSGQGNEKLFF
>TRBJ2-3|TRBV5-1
CASSLSIAGGTDTQYF
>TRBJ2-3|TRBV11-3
CASSLGYRERSTDTQYF
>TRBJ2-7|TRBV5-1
CASSWGQGATYEQYF
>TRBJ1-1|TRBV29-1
CSVSAGGSTEAFF
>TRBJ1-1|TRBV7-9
CASRVRQGAKPPEAFF
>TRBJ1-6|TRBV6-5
CASRRDRVVNSPLHF